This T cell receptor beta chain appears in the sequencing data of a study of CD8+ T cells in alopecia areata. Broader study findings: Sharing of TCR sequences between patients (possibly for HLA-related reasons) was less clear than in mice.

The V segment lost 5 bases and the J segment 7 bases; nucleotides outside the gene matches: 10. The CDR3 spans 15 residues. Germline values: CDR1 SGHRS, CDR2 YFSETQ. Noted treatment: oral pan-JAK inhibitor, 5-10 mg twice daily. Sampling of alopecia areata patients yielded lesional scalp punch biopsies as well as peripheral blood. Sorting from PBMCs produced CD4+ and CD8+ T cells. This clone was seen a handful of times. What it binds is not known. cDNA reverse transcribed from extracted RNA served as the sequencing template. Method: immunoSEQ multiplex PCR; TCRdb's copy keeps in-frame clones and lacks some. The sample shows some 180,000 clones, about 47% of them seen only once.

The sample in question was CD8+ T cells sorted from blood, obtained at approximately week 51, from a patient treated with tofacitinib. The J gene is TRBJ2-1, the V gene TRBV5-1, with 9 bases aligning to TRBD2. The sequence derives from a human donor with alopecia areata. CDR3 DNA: TGCGCCAGCAGAAGCGGGGGGTCAAGGAGGAATGAGCAGTTCTTC. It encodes CASRSGGSRRNEQFF.